This T cell receptor beta chain was found in a study of cytomegalovirus exposure and HLA in healthy donors. Trimming removed 3 bases from V and 6 bases from J, with 8 bases in between. Germline lookup yields CDR1 SNHLY and CDR2 FYNNEI. The CDR3 totals 12 residues. This clone was seen a few times. PCR amplification relied on 60 Vbeta primers (plus 13 Jbeta primers). Assay: immunoSEQ multiplex PCR; the TCRdb copy retains only in-frame clones and omits some. The table records around 180,000 clones, roughly 74% of them present only once. This rearrangement joins TRBV2 to TRBJ1-2, with D possibly matching TRBD1 (6 bases). Material for sequencing was PBMCs. The source of this sequence is a woman aged 25 to 39 in good health and CMV-seropositive. CDR3 sequence reads: CASSEAGDGYTF. The CDR3 bases are TGTGCCAGCAGTGAGGCAGGGGATGGCTACACCTTC.